This entry describes one T cell receptor beta chain. An end of the junction does not agree with germline; a read error may underlie this. In germline, CDR1 is MNHNS, CDR2 SASEGT. The CDR3 runs 15 residues. The data stem from a study of shared clonotypes between healthy human individuals. Using immunoSEQ multiplex PCR, the repertoire was profiled, and TCRdb retains in-frame clones only, with some absent. This sample carries fewer than 650,000 clones, around three quarters of them seen once, and the ten largest clones take 9.5% to 15%. The clonotype originates from a woman in her forties in good health. Some clones in this sample may be carry-over from other donors' samples. V is TRBV6-1 and J is TRBJ2-7; 9 nucleotides line up with TRBD2. Material: PBMCs. The CDR3 DNA sequence: TGTGCCAGCAGCGAAGTGGCGGGAGGGCTCAACGAGCAGTACTTC. Encoded protein: CASSEVAGGLNEQYF.